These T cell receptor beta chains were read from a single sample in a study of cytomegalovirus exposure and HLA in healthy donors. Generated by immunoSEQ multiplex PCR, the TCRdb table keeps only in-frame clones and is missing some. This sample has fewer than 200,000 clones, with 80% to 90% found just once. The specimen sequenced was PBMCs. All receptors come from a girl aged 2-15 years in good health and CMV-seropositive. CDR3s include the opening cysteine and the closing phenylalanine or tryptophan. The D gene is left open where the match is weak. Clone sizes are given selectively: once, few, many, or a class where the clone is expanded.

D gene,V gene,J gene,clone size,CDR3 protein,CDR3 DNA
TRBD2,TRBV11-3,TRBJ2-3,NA,CASSFGGGRTDTQYF,TGTGCCAGCAGCTTTGGCGGGGGGCGCACAGATACGCAGTATTTT
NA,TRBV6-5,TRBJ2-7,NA,CASSPNGSGSYEQYF,TGTGCCAGCAGCCCTAACGGGAGTGGGTCCTACGAGCAGTACTTC
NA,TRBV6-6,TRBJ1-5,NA,CASSPSGQPQHF,TGTGCCAGCAGTCCTTCGGGTCAGCCCCAGCATTTT
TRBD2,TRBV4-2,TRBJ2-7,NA,CASSQPPGTSGYRGSEQYF,TGTGCCAGCAGCCAACCCCCCGGGACTAGCGGGTATAGGGGGTCCGAGCAGTACTTC
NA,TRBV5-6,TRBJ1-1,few,CASSFAGYVNTEAFF,TGTGCCAGCAGCTTTGCGGGTTACGTGAACACTGAAGCTTTCTTT
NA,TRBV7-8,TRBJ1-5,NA,CASRDDIDDNQPQHF,TGTGCCAGCAGGGATGACATTGACGACAATCAGCCCCAGCATTTT
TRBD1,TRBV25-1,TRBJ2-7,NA,CASSSNRDRAHEQYF,TGTGCCAGCAGCTCTAACCGGGACAGGGCACACGAGCAGTACTTC
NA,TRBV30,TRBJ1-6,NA,CAWSVTDPNNSPLHF,TGTGCCTGGAGTGTAACAGACCCTAACAATTCACCCCTCCACTTT
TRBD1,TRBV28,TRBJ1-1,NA,CASSTTDRGEAFF,TGTGCCAGCAGCACAACTGACAGGGGTGAAGCTTTCTTT
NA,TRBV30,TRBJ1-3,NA,CAWTGRAGNTIYF,TGTGCCTGGACTGGCAGGGCTGGAAACACCATATATTTT
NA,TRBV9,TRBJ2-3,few,CASSVSLSTDTQYF,TGTGCCAGCAGCGTTTCCCTCAGCACAGATACGCAGTATTTT
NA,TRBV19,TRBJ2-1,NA,CASSPLGLQFNEQFF,TGTGCCAGTAGTCCTCTTGGACTACAATTCAATGAGCAGTTCTTC
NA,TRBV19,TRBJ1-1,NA,CASSRFSGVRDWGTEAFF,TGTGCCAGTAGTCGGTTTAGCGGGGTTCGGGATTGGGGCACTGAAGCTTTCTTT
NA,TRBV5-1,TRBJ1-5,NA,CASRDSVTLSNQPQHF,TGCGCCAGCAGGGACAGCGTTACCCTTAGCAATCAGCCCCAGCATTTT
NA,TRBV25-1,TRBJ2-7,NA,CASSGRLSSYEQYF,TGTGCCAGCAGTGGGCGGCTGAGCTCCTACGAGCAGTACTTC
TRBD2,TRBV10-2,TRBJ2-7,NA,CASSETSGSYEQYF,TGCGCCAGCAGTGAGACTAGCGGGAGTTACGAGCAGTACTTC
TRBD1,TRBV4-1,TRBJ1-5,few,CASSQAGTGGGQPQHF,TGCGCCAGCAGCCAAGCCGGGACAGGGGGCGGTCAGCCCCAGCATTTT
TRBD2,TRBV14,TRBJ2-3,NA,CASSQILAGVGTDTQYF,TGTGCCAGCAGCCAAATACTAGCGGGGGTGGGCACAGATACGCAGTATTTT
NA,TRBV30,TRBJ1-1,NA,CAWSFQVTEAFF,TGTGCCTGGAGCTTCCAGGTCACTGAAGCTTTCTTT
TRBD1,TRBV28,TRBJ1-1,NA,CASRFLTGGGTEAFF,TGTGCCAGCAGATTTCTGACAGGGGGAGGCACTGAAGCTTTCTTT
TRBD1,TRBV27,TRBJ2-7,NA,CASSRGQGVYEQYF,TGTGCCAGCAGTCGGGGACAGGGGGTTTACGAGCAGTACTTC
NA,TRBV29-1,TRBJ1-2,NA,CSVAPTEVNYGYTF,TGCAGCGTGGCCCCGACGGAGGTTAACTATGGCTACACCTTC
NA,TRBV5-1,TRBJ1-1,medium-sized,CASSLSASEAFF,TGCGCCAGCAGCTTATCGGCTAGTGAAGCTTTCTTT
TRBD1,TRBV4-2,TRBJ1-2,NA,CASSQDLTGSVEGYPF,TGTGCCAGCAGCCAAGATCTGACAGGGTCGGTGGAAGGCTACCCCTTC
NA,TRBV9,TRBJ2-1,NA,CASEQGPKGHNEQFF,TGTGCCAGCGAGCAGGGGCCTAAAGGGCACAATGAGCAGTTCTTC
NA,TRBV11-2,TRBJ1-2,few,CASSPSNYGYTF,TGTGCCAGCAGCCCCTCTAACTATGGCTACACCTTC
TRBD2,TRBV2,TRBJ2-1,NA,CASSGGGSEGEGEQFF,TGTGCCAGCAGTGGAGGCGGGAGTGAGGGAGAAGGTGAGCAGTTCTTC
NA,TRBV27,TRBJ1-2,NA,CASSSSLLTGNYGYTF,TGTGCCAGCAGTTCCTCACTCCTTACAGGGAACTATGGCTACACCTTC
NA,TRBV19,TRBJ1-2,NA,CASSIETGLGYGYTF,TGTGCCAGTAGTATAGAGACGGGACTGGGCTATGGCTACACCTTC
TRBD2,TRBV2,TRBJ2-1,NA,CASRLAGGPNEQFF,TGTGCCAGCAGGCTAGCGGGAGGGCCCAATGAGCAGTTCTTC
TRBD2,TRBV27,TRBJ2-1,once,CASSLVRVAGDREQFF,TGTGCCAGCAGTTTAGTTCGGGTAGCGGGAGACCGTGAGCAGTTCTTC
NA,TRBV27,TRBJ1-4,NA,CASSLHDPTGKLFF,TGTGCCAGCAGTTTACACGACCCGACGGGAAAACTGTTTTTT
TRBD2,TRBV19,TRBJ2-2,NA,CASSSGLAGAENGELFF,TGTGCCAGTAGCTCAGGACTAGCGGGGGCCGAGAACGGGGAGCTGTTTTTT
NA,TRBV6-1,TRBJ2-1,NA,CASRGRGEQFF,TGTGCCAGCAGGGGCCGGGGGGAGCAGTTCTTC
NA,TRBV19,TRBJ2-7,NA,CASSSDTHLYEQYF,TGTGCCAGTAGTTCGGACACCCACCTCTACGAGCAGTACTTC
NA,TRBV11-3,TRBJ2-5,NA,CASSLGGGQQETQYF,TGTGCCAGCAGCTTAGGGGGTGGACAGCAAGAGACCCAGTACTTC
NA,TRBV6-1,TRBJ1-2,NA,CASSPDRNYGYTF,TGTGCCAGCAGTCCAGACAGAAACTATGGCTACACCTTC
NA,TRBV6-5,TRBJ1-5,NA,CASSEAGPAQHF,TGTGCCAGCAGTGAAGCGGGGCCAGCCCAGCATTTT
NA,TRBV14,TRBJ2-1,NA,CASSQDQSYNEQFF,TGTGCCAGCAGCCAAGATCAGTCCTACAATGAGCAGTTCTTC
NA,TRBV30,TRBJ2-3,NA,CAWRMRGNTDTQYF,TGTGCCTGGAGGATGAGGGGGAACACAGATACGCAGTATTTT
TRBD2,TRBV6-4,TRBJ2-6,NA,CASSDGGGSGANVLTF,TGTGCCAGCAGTGATGGGGGGGGCTCTGGGGCCAACGTCCTGACTTTC